These 25 T cell receptor beta chains were sequenced from one sample in a study of shared clonotypes between healthy human individuals. Using immunoSEQ multiplex PCR, the repertoire was profiled, and TCRdb retains in-frame clones only, with some absent. The sample carries about 380,000 clones, roughly 96% recorded once. The sequenced material came from memory CD8+ T cells sorted from blood. As for subset: CD45RO+ cells pooled with CCR7-negative TemRA cells. Every receptor here comes from a man aged 25 to 40 in good health.

The V gene is TRBV6-1, the J gene TRBJ1-2; unclear D gene. This CDR3 is 11 amino acids long. Trimming shortened V by 6 bases and J by 4 bases, and 6 bases separated the two germline ends. Per the germline V gene, CDR1 is MNHNS and CDR2 is SASEGT. Here the CDR3 reads CASRSFYGYTF. DNA of the CDR3: TGTGCCAGCAGATCTTTCTATGGCTACACCTTC.

This sequence joins TRBV7-9 and TRBJ2-2; no reliable D call. Germline-derived CDR1 and CDR2 are SEHNR and FQNEAQ (reference sequence). Trimming pared 0 bases from V and 7 bases from J, leaving 9 bases between. CDR3 length: 14 residues. CDR3 protein: CASSLASAIGELFF. DNA for the CDR3: TGTGCCAGCAGCTTAGCTTCTGCGATCGGGGAGCTGTTTTTT.

The CDR3 DNA follows: TGTGCCAGCAGCCTCCGACAGGGGGCCGGGGAGCTGTTTTTT. This sequence encodes CASSLRQGAGELFF. The chain carries TRBV11-2 and TRBJ2-2; 9 nucleotides match TRBD1. V lost 5 bases and J lost 6; bases outside the gene matches: 4. The CDR3 is made up of 14 amino acids. CDR1 is SGHAT, CDR2 FQNNGV, per germline.

Remarks on this clone: This sample includes further DNA sequences coding for the same CDR3. The rearrangement joins TRBV2 to TRBJ2-7, with D unresolved. Trimming removed 0 bases from V and 3 bases from J, with 6 bases in between. Per germline, CDR1 SNHLY and CDR2 FYNNEI. This CDR3 contains 13 residues. The CDR3 sequence is CASSEAGFYEQYF. The CDR3 region has the DNA TGTGCCAGCAGTGAAGCAGGATTCTACGAGCAGTACTTC.

The rearrangement uses TRBV28 and TRBJ1-5, with 7 bases aligning to TRBD1. With V trimmed by 7 bases and J by 3 bases, 9 bases remained unmatched. The CDR3 length is 15 residues. Germline V lookup: CDR1 MDHEN, CDR2 SYDVKM. The CDR3 protein is CASISGQFVNQPQHF. CDR3 in DNA: TGTGCCAGCATCTCGGGACAGTTTGTCAATCAGCCCCAGCATTTT.

This clone is a singleton in its sample. The rearrangement uses TRBV30 and TRBJ2-7; D tentatively reads TRBD1 or TRBD2 (5 bases each). V dropped 3 bases and J dropped 5 bases, with 17 bases sitting between them. Germline V gene lookup returns CDR1 GTSNPN and CDR2 SVGIG (reference sequence). CDR3 length equals 14 residues. This chain's CDR3 is CAWSEPGSGHEQYF. The CDR3 DNA follows: TGTGCCTGGAGCGAACCGGGATCGGGGCACGAGCAGTACTTC.

This sequence joins TRBV5-1 and TRBJ2-3, with 8 bases aligning to TRBD2. CDR1 is SGHRS, CDR2 YFSETQ, per germline. CDR3 length: 15 residues. V lost 0 bases, J lost 3 bases, and 3 bases stayed unmatched. This CDR3 is CASSLVGRGTDTQYF. Written as DNA, the CDR3 is TGCGCCAGCAGCTTGGTCGGGAGGGGGACAGATACGCAGTATTTT.

This rearrangement joins TRBV19 to TRBJ2-2; possibly TRBD1 for D (5 bases). Germline CDR1 LNHDA, CDR2 SQIVND (reference sequence). The CDR3 covers 16 residues. V lost 7 bases, J lost 0 bases, and 15 bases lay in between. The CDR3 is CASKIDLGANTGELFF. CDR3 sequence (DNA): TGTGCCAGTAAGATCGACCTAGGGGCGAACACCGGGGAGCTGTTTTTT.

The J gene is TRBJ1-2, the V gene TRBV6-1, with TRBD1 matching over 7 bases. This CDR3 comprises 15 residues. V lost 0 bases to trimming and J lost 5 bases; unmatched junction nucleotides: 6. CDR1 is MNHNS, CDR2 SASEGT, per germline. CDR3 residues: CASSEAGDSIYGYTF. In DNA, the CDR3 is TGTGCCAGCAGTGAAGCTGGGGACAGTATTTATGGCTACACCTTC.

The chain links TRBV5-4 to TRBJ2-1; TRBD2 matches at 8 bases. The CDR3 contains 17 residues. The J segment lost 5 bases and the V segment lost 0 bases, leaving 10 bases of the junction unmatched. Per the germline V gene, CDR1 is SGHNT and CDR2 is YYREEE (reference sequence). In DNA, the CDR3 is TGTGCCAGCAGCTTGGGGTCTCAGCGGGAGTTCCACAATGAGCAGTTCTTC. Its translation: CASSLGSQREFHNEQFF.

Details on this clone: Other DNA variants within this sample encode the same CDR3. The rearrangement joins TRBV20-1 to TRBJ2-5, with D hard to call. Germline V lookup: CDR1 DFQATT, CDR2 SNEGSKA (reference sequence). V gave up 2 bases and J gave up 5 bases, with 3 bases separating them. The CDR3 contains 10 residues. As DNA, the CDR3 is TGCAGTGCTAGAAGCGAGACCCAGTACTTC. Translated, it gives CSARSETQYF.

This clone was seen once. The gene calls are TRBV15 and TRBJ2-7, with a weak D call TRBD1 (6 bases). V was clipped by 1 base and J by 6 bases, with 10 bases between them. Germline CDR1 and CDR2: LNHNV and YYDKDF (reference sequence). The CDR3 has 13 residues. The CDR3 here is CATSRARGSEQYF. The DNA for the CDR3 is TGTGCCACCAGCAGAGCGAGGGGGAGCGAGCAGTACTTC.

This chain uses TRBV5-4 with TRBJ2-3; TRBD2 matches 10 bases. CDR3 length equals 17 residues. In germline, CDR1 is SGHNT, CDR2 YYREEE (reference sequence). The J segment lost 0 bases and the V segment lost 4 bases, leaving 8 bases of the junction unmatched. The CDR3 loop reads CASSVLAGVASTDTQYF. The CDR3 coding sequence is TGTGCCAGCAGCGTTCTAGCGGGAGTGGCTAGCACAGATACGCAGTATTTT.

This chain links TRBV4-1 with TRBJ1-2; 8 bases align to TRBD1. The junction had 8 bases not matched to a gene; V was cut back by 1 base and J by 13 bases. CDR3 length equals 13 residues. Germline values: CDR1 MGHRA, CDR2 YSYEKL. CDR3 nucleotides: TGCGCCAGCAGCCAAGGGACAGGGCAACGGTGCACCTTC. This sequence encodes CASSQGTGQRCTF.

The CDR3 DNA is TGTGCCAGCAGCTTTTTAAACAGGGGGGAAGGTGAAAAACTGTTTTTT. It is translated as CASSFLNRGEGEKLFF. This rearrangement joins TRBV5-6 to TRBJ1-4; 8 bases are a match to TRBD1. Germline-derived CDR1 and CDR2 are SGHDT and YYEEEE. Trimming cost V 2 bases and J 7 bases; bases outside gene matches: 10. CDR3 size: 16 residues.

This chain links TRBV9 with TRBJ2-7, with 10 positions matching TRBD2. The CDR3 consists of 16 residues. Germline CDR1 reads SGDLS; CDR2 reads YYNGEE. The V gene end was trimmed by 0 bases and the J gene end by 7 bases; junction bases not matched to a gene: 10. In DNA form, the CDR3 reads TGTGCCAGCAGCGTAGATCTAGCGGGAGCGGTGGGGGAGCAGTACTTC. Its translation: CASSVDLAGAVGEQYF.

The V and J genes are TRBV10-3 and TRBJ1-1; TRBD1 matches 11 bases. CDR3 length: 16 residues. The ends lost 3 bases at V and 2 bases at J; junction bases unmatched: 5. Germline V gives CDR1 ENHRY, CDR2 SYGVKD. CDR3 amino acids: CAISDRDRGTNTEAFF. In DNA form, the CDR3 reads TGTGCCATCAGTGACCGGGACAGGGGGACTAACACTGAAGCTTTCTTT.

The chain employs TRBV10-1 and TRBJ2-1, with 7 bases matching TRBD2. The germline V gene encodes CDR1 WNHNN and CDR2 SYGVQD (reference sequence). The V and J ends lost 0 bases and 13 bases, in that order; junction bases with no gene match: 9. CDR3 size: 14 residues. The CDR3, as DNA: TGCGCCAGCAGTGAGTCGGGGCGGGAGTATGGTCAGTTCTTC. It translates to CASSESGREYGQFF.

The rearrangement joins TRBV5-4 to TRBJ1-2; D gene uncertain. Germline lookup yields CDR1 SGHNT and CDR2 YYREEE (reference sequence). V lost 4 bases, J lost 6 bases, and 7 bases lay in between. The CDR3 length is 11 residues. This CDR3 is CASSLEHGYTF. CDR3 DNA: TGTGCCAGCAGCCTAGAACATGGCTACACCTTC.

The chain is built from TRBV6-1 and TRBJ2-7, with a possible D match to TRBD2 (5 bases). The CDR3 runs to 13 residues. The ends were cut back, 7 bases at V and 5 bases at J, with 15 bases in the middle. Germline V gene sequence: CDR1 MNHNS, CDR2 SASEGT. CDR3 in amino acids: CASKEELVDEQYF. The DNA for the CDR3 is TGTGCCAGCAAGGAGGAACTAGTCGACGAGCAGTACTTC.

V and J are TRBV7-2 and TRBJ2-1, with D maybe TRBD2 (5 bases). Germline V gene data show CDR1 as SGHTA and CDR2 as FQGNSA. V was clipped by 5 bases and J by 9 bases, with 14 bases between them. The length of the CDR3 is 13 residues. For the CDR3, the DNA is TGTGCCAGCAGCCCCCTGGAGGCCCCTGAGCAGTTCTTC. Translated: CASSPLEAPEQFF.

The V gene is TRBV5-4, the J gene TRBJ2-7, with a weak D call TRBD1 (5 bases). The V end was cut by 4 bases, the J end by 2 bases, with 16 bases between. The CDR3 is made up of 15 amino acids. Per germline, CDR1 SGHNT and CDR2 YYREEE (reference sequence). Here the CDR3 DNA reads TGTGCCAGCAGCCTACAGACAGCGTCCCCCTACGAGCAGTACTTC. Its protein is CASSLQTASPYEQYF.

This chain joins TRBV5-6 and TRBJ2-3; D unclear. Germline assignment: CDR1 SGHDT and CDR2 YYEEEE. V was shortened by 2 bases and J by 1 base, with 14 bases between the two germline ends. The CDR3 is made up of 16 amino acids. The CDR3 DNA follows: TGTGCCAGCAGCTTAGCTCCTCTTGGTGGCACAGATACGCAGTATTTT. It encodes CASSLAPLGGTDTQYF.

The gene calls are TRBV5-1 and TRBJ2-5; no reliable D call. This CDR3 is built from 13 residues. Trimming stripped 2 bases from V and 5 bases from J, with 10 bases between. Germline CDR1 SGHRS, CDR2 YFSETQ. CDR3 loop: CASSFGPRETQYF. Here the CDR3 DNA reads TGCGCCAGCAGCTTCGGTCCTCGGGAGACCCAGTACTTC.

V gene TRBV1 combines with J gene TRBJ2-3. TRBV1 is a recognized pseudogene. This CDR3 has 14 residues. CDR3 DNA: TGCACCAGCAGCCAAGGGGGACCTCCGGGGACGCAGTATTTT. This sequence encodes CTSSQGGPPGTQYF.